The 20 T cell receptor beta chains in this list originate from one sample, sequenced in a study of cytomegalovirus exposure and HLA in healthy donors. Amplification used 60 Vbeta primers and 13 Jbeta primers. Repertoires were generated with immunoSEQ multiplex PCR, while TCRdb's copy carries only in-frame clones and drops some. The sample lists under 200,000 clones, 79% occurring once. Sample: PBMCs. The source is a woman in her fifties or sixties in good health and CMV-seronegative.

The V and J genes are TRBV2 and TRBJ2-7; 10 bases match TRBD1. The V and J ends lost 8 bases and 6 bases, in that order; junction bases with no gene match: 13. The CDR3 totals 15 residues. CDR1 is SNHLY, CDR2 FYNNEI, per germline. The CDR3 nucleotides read TGTGCCAGCTCCCTGGAGGGACAGGGGAGCACCGAGCAGTACTTC. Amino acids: CASSLEGQGSTEQYF.

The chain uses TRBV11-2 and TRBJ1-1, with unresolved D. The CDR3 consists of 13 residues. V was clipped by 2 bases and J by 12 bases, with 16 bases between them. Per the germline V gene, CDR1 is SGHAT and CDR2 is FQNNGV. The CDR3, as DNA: TGTGCCAGCAGCTTAAAGTCTGGAGCTGCGACTTTCTTT. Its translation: CASSLKSGAATFF.

CDR3 DNA sequence: TGCGCCAGCAGCCCAGACAGGCTGCAGGACCCCCAGTACTTC. This encodes CASSPDRLQDPQYF. This rearrangement joins TRBV5-1 to TRBJ2-7; a weak D match, TRBD1 (6 bases). This CDR3 comprises 14 residues. The V end was cut by 4 bases, the J end by 10 bases, with 21 bases between. Germline V lookup: CDR1 SGHRS, CDR2 YFSETQ. Based on the CDR3 plus reference TRBV5-1 and TRBJ2-7, the full variable domain is KAGVTQTPRYLIKTRGQQVTLSCSPISGHRSVSWYQQTPGQGLQFLFEYFSETQRNKGNFPGRFSGRQFSNSRSEMNVSTLELGDSALYLCASSPDRLQDPQYFGPGTRLTVT.

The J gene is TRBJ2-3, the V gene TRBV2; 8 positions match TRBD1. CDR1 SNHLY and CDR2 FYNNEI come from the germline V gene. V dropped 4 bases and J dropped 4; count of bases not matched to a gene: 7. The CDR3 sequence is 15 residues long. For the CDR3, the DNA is TGTGCCAGCAGTGCCGGACAGGGACTCGCAGATACGCAGTATTTT. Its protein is CASSAGQGLADTQYF.

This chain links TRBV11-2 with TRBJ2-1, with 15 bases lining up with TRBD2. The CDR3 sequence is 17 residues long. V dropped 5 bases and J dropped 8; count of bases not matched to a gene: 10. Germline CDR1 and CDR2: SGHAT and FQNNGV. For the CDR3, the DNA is TGTGCCAGCAGCCCTGGACTAGCGGGGGGGCCTTTGCATGAGCAGTTCTTC. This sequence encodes CASSPGLAGGPLHEQFF.

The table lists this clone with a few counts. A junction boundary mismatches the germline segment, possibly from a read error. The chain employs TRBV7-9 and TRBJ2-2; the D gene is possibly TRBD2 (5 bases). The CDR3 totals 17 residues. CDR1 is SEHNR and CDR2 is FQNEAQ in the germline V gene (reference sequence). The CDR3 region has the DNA TGTTCCAGCAGCCTGGCCAAAAAGGACTCCAACACCGGGGAGCTGTTTTTT. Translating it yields CSSSLAKKDSNTGELFF.

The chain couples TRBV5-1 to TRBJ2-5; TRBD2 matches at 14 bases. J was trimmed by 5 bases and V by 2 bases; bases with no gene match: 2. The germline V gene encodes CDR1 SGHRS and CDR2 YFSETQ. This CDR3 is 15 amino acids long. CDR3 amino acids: CASSFRLAGGETQYF. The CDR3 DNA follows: TGCGCCAGCAGCTTTCGACTAGCGGGGGGGGAGACCCAGTACTTC.

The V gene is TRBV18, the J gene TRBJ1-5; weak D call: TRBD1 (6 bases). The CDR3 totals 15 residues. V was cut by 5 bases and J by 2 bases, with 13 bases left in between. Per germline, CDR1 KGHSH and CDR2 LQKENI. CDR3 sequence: CASSGGAQGNQPQHF. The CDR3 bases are TGTGCCAGCTCAGGGGGGGCCCAGGGCAATCAGCCCCAGCATTTT.

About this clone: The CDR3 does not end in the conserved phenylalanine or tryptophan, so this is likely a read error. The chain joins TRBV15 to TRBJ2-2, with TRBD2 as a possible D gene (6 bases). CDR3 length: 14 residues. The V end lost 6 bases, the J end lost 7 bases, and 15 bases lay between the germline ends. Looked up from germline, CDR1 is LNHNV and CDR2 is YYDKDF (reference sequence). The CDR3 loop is CATSRTRGGGELFL. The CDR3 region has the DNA TGTGCCACCAGTCGAACGCGGGGCGGCGGGGAGCTGTTTTTG.

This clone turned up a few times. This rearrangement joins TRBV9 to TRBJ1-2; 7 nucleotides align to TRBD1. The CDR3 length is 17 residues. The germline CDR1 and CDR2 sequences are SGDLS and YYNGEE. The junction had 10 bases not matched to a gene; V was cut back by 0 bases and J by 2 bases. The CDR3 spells CASSVEGRGIGNYGYTF. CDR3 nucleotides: TGTGCCAGCAGCGTAGAGGGCAGGGGGATAGGGAACTATGGCTACACCTTC.

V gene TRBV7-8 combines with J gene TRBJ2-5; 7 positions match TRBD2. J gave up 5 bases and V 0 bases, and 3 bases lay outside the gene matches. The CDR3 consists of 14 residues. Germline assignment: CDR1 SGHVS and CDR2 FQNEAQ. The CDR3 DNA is TGTGCCAGCAGCTTAGCGGGGGGAGGGGAGACCCAGTACTTC. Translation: CASSLAGGGETQYF.

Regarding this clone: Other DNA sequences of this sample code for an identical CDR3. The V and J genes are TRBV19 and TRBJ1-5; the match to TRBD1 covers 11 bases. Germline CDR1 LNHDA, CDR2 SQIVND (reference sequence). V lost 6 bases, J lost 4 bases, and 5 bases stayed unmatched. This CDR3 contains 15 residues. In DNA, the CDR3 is TGTGCCAGTAGCAGGGACAGGGGGTTGAATCAGCCCCAGCATTTT. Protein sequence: CASSRDRGLNQPQHF.

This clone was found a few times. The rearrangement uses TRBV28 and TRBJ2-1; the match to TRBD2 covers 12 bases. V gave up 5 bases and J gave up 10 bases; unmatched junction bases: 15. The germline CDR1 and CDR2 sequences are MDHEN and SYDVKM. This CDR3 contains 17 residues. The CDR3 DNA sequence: TGTGCCAGCAGTCCGATACTAGCGGGAGGACGAATCACCGAGCAGTTCTTC. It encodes CASSPILAGGRITEQFF.

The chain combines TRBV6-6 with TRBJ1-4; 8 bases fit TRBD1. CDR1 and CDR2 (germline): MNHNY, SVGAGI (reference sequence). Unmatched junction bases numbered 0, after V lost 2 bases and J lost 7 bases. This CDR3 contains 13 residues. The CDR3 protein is CASSYTGGEKLFF. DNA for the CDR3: TGTGCCAGCAGTTACACAGGGGGTGAAAAACTGTTTTTT.

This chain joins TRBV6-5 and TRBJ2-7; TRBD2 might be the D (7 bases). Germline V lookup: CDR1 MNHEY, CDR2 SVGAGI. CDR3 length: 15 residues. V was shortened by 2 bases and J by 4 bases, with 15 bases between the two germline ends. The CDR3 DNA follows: TGTGCCAGCAGTTACCGTAAGGGGGAGGGGTACGAGCAGTACTTC. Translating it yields CASSYRKGEGYEQYF.

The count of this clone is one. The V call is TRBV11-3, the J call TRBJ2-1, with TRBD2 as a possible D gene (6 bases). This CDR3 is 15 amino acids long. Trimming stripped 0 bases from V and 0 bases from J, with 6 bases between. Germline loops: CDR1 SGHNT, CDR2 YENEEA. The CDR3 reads CASSLDGSSYNEQFF. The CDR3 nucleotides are TGTGCCAGCAGCTTAGACGGGAGCTCCTACAATGAGCAGTTCTTC.

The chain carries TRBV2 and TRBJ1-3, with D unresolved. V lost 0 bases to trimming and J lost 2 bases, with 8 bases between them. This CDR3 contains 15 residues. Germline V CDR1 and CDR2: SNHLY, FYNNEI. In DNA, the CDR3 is TGTGCCAGCAGTGAAGCGCCGGTACCTGGAAACACCATATATTTT. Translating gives CASSEAPVPGNTIYF.

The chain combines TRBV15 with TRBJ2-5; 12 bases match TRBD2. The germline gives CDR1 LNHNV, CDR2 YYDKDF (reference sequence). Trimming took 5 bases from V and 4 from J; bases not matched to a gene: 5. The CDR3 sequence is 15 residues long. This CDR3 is CATSPRLAGVETQYF. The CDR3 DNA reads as TGTGCCACCAGCCCCCGACTAGCGGGGGTAGAGACCCAGTACTTC.

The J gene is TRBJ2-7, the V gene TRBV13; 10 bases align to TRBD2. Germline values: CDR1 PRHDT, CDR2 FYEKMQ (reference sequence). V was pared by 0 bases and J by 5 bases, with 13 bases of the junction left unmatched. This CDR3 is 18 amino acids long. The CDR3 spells CASSLGLIGAGGPHEQYF. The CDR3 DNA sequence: TGTGCCAGCAGCTTAGGCCTAATTGGAGCGGGGGGGCCCCACGAGCAGTACTTC.

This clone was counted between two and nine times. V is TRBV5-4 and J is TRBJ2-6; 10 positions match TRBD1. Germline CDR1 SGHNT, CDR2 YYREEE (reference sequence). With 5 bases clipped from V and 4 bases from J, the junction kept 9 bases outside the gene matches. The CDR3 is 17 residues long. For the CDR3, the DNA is TGTGCCAGCAGGGGTAGGACAGGGGGTCCCGGGGCCAACGTCCTGACTTTC. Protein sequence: CASRGRTGGPGANVLTF. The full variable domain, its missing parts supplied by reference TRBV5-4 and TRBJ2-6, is ETGVTQSPTHLIKTRGQQVTLRCSSQSGHNTVSWYQQALGQGPQFIFQYYREEENGRGNFPPRFSGLQFPNYSSELNVNALELDDSALYLCASRGRTGGPGANVLTFGAGSRLTVL.